Listed below are T cell receptor beta chains from one sample, sequenced in a study of blood T cell repertoires in COVID-19. This table comes from immunoSEQ multiplex PCR, and its TCRdb copy is limited to in-frame clones, with some not included. The sample shows roughly 180,000 clones, 79% of them seen only once. Sequenced: peripheral blood. These receptors were taken from a woman aged 55-69 years with COVID-19, enrolled during active disease. CDR3s include the opening cysteine and the closing phenylalanine or tryptophan. Each record gives: CDR3 DNA, CDR3 protein, V gene, D gene, clone size, J gene. A D gene is named only where the DNA matches it firmly. Clone size appears in some rows only: once, few, many, or a class for an expanded clone.

TGTGCCAGCAGCTTGGGGACAGTAAGCTCTGGAAACACCATATATTTT,CASSLGTVSSGNTIYF,TRBV5-4,NA,once,TRBJ1-3
TGTGCCAGTAGTATATCCGCGGGGGTCCAAGAGACCCAGTACTTC,CASSISAGVQETQYF,TRBV19,TRBD2,NA,TRBJ2-5
TGTGCCAGCAGCCGGGACAGGGCCTCTGAAGCTTTCTTT,CASSRDRASEAFF,TRBV5-4,TRBD1,few,TRBJ1-1
TGTGCCAGCAGCTGGACTTGGACCCAGTACTTC,CASSWTWTQYF,TRBV2,NA,many,TRBJ2-5
TGTGCCAGCAGTTCGTGGGCAGGGGGGCACAATGAGCAGTTCTTC,CASSSWAGGHNEQFF,TRBV28,NA,NA,TRBJ2-1
TGCGCCAGCAGCGGCGACTGGGGGCGCGCTGGCTACACCTTC,CASSGDWGRAGYTF,TRBV5-1,NA,NA,TRBJ1-2
TGTGCCAGCAGTGAAGCGCTGGGGACAGGGGGCAATGAGCAGTTCTTC,CASSEALGTGGNEQFF,TRBV6-1,TRBD1,NA,TRBJ2-1
TGTGCCATCAGCGGACAGGTCAAAAACATTCAGTACTTC,CAISGQVKNIQYF,TRBV10-3,TRBD1,once,TRBJ2-4
TGTGCCAGCAGTTACTCCTGGCGGGAGCAAGAGACCCAGTACTTC,CASSYSWREQETQYF,TRBV6-5,TRBD2,once,TRBJ2-5
TGTGCCAGCAGTGCGCGGAATCTGGGTTCTGGGGCCAACGTCCTGACTTTC,CASSARNLGSGANVLTF,TRBV2,NA,once,TRBJ2-6
TGTGCCAGCAGTCAAAGTAGCGGGCGATACAATGAGCAGTTCTTC,CASSQSSGRYNEQFF,TRBV6-5,TRBD2,NA,TRBJ2-1
TGTGCCAGCTCACCACCCGGAGTGAGTCGGGTTACGCAGTATTTT,CASSPPGVSRVTQYF,TRBV18,NA,NA,TRBJ2-3
TGCAGCGTTGGAGAGGGCAGGGGGGCCGGGGAGCTGTTTTTT,CSVGEGRGAGELFF,TRBV29-1,NA,NA,TRBJ2-2
TGTGCCAGCTCACCACCCCAGGGGAGCACCGGGGAGCTGTTTTTT,CASSPPQGSTGELFF,TRBV18,NA,once,TRBJ2-2
TGTGCCATCAACCAGGGGGGCCAAGAGACCCAGTACTTC,CAINQGGQETQYF,TRBV10-3,NA,NA,TRBJ2-5
TGCGCCAGCAGTCAACCAAGAGGGACAGGGGGGTGTCAGCCCCAGCATTTT,CASSQPRGTGGCQPQHF,TRBV23-1,TRBD1,NA,TRBJ1-5
TGTGCCAGTAGTCCACGATACAGGGGAAGCTGGAACACTGAAGCTTTCTTT,CASSPRYRGSWNTEAFF,TRBV19,TRBD1,NA,TRBJ1-1
TGTGCCAGTCGCAGGGATCCTGGAAACACCATATATTTT,CASRRDPGNTIYF,TRBV2,NA,NA,TRBJ1-3
TGTGCCAGCAGACTGACAGGGGGCTATGGCTACACCTTC,CASRLTGGYGYTF,TRBV5-6,TRBD1,NA,TRBJ1-2
TGTGCCAGCAGCTCGGACAGGGGGCTGGAGACCCAGTACTTC,CASSSDRGLETQYF,TRBV7-6,TRBD1,NA,TRBJ2-5
TGTGCCAGCAGCCAGACAGAGATCCAAGAGACCCAGTACTTC,CASSQTEIQETQYF,TRBV4-2,NA,NA,TRBJ2-5
TGCGCCAGCAGCTTGGTCAGGTCGAGCACAGATACGCAGTATTTT,CASSLVRSSTDTQYF,TRBV5-1,NA,NA,TRBJ2-3
TGTGCCAGCAGCTTAGCCACCTTACAGGGTACGCAGTATTTT,CASSLATLQGTQYF,TRBV7-9,NA,NA,TRBJ2-3
TGTGCCAGCAGCAAGACTAGGCGTGCCTACGAGCAGTACTTC,CASSKTRRAYEQYF,TRBV6-5,NA,NA,TRBJ2-7
TGTGCCAGCAGCCAATCAGACAGGGGGCCTACTAATGAAAAACTGTTTTTT,CASSQSDRGPTNEKLFF,TRBV16,TRBD1,NA,TRBJ1-4
TGTGCCAGTAGTTTTCGGGACATCCCTGGCTACACCTTC,CASSFRDIPGYTF,TRBV19,NA,NA,TRBJ1-2
TGTGCCAGCAGCTTAAACAGTCTTTATGGCTACACCTTC,CASSLNSLYGYTF,TRBV7-9,NA,few,TRBJ1-2
TGTGCCAGCAGTAGGGCCGGGACTAGCGGCAACAATGAGCAGTTCTTC,CASSRAGTSGNNEQFF,TRBV5-4,TRBD2,NA,TRBJ2-1
TGTGCCAGCAGTGAGGCTAGCGGCACTTTAAAGGACCGGCAGTTCTTC,CASSEASGTLKDRQFF,TRBV6-1,TRBD2,few,TRBJ2-1
TGTGCCAGTAGTATGGGACTAGTCGCAGATACGCAGTATTTT,CASSMGLVADTQYF,TRBV19,TRBD2,once,TRBJ2-3
TGCAGTGCTAGTCGTAGCAATCAGCCCCAGCATTTT,CSASRSNQPQHF,TRBV20-1,NA,many,TRBJ1-5
TGTGCCAGCAGTTTAGGCCACAGGGGGGTAGGGCAAGAGACCCAGTACTTC,CASSLGHRGVGQETQYF,TRBV28,TRBD1,NA,TRBJ2-5
TGTGCCAGCAGCACATCCGGGACAGGGCTTTGGTACGAGCAGTACTTC,CASSTSGTGLWYEQYF,TRBV5-5,TRBD1,NA,TRBJ2-7
TGTGCCACCACTGATACTCCGACAGGGGGCAACTATGGCTACACCTTC,CATTDTPTGGNYGYTF,TRBV24-1,TRBD1,NA,TRBJ1-2
TGTGCCAGTAGTAGGGGGGGAGTCAGGACGAACACTGAAGCTTTCTTT,CASSRGGVRTNTEAFF,TRBV19,NA,NA,TRBJ1-1
TGCGCCAGCAGCCATAGGACTAGCGGGATAATTAGCTCCTACAATGAGCAGTTCTTC,CASSHRTSGIISSYNEQFF,TRBV4-3,TRBD2,few,TRBJ2-1
TGTGCCAGCAGTTTACTGACAGATAACACTGAAGCTTTCTTT,CASSLLTDNTEAFF,TRBV28,NA,few,TRBJ1-1
TGTGCCAGCAGCTTACTAGCGGGAGACCACCTTTCCTACAATGAGCAGTTCTTC,CASSLLAGDHLSYNEQFF,TRBV7-3,TRBD2,few,TRBJ2-1
TGTGCCAGCAGTTACTCGACAAGGAATGACAATGAGCAGTTCTTC,CASSYSTRNDNEQFF,TRBV6-2/TRBV6-3,NA,few,TRBJ2-1
TGTGCCAGCGAGGTAGCGGGGGCTTGGTATTTT,CASEVAGAWYF,TRBV6-5,TRBD2,NA,TRBJ2-3
TGCAGTGCTAGAGATTTACGAGGGCGATTCTTC,CSARDLRGRFF,TRBV20-1,NA,NA,TRBJ2-1
TGCGCCAGCAGCTTGGGGCAGGAAAGTGGCTACACCTTC,CASSLGQESGYTF,TRBV5-1,NA,NA,TRBJ1-2
TGTGCCAGCAGCCAAGGAGGGGGTCAGCCCCAGCATTTT,CASSQGGGQPQHF,TRBV3-1/TRBV3-2,NA,once,TRBJ1-5
TGTGCCAGCAGCTTAAAACTAGGGAGCCCATCCAATGAGCAGTTCTTC,CASSLKLGSPSNEQFF,TRBV5-4,NA,NA,TRBJ2-1
TGTGCCAGCAGCTTGAGGCAGGGAACCTACAATGAGCAGTTCTTC,CASSLRQGTYNEQFF,TRBV5-8,NA,NA,TRBJ2-1
TGTGCCAGCAGCGTAGGGCACATGAACACTGAAGCTTTCTTT,CASSVGHMNTEAFF,TRBV9,NA,NA,TRBJ1-1
TGTGCCAGCAGCTTGATGACAGCTGGCTACACCTTC,CASSLMTAGYTF,TRBV5-5,NA,few,TRBJ1-2
TGCGCCAGCAGCCTCTACTTAGATACGCAGTATTTT,CASSLYLDTQYF,TRBV5-1,NA,NA,TRBJ2-3
TGTGCCATCGGGCTAGGGGATGAAAAACTGTTTTTT,CAIGLGDEKLFF,TRBV10-3,NA,NA,TRBJ1-4